The source of this TCR beta chain is a study of T cell responses to AZD1222 COVID-19 vaccine. As to this clone: The target antigen is unknown.

The protocol was immunoSEQ multiplex PCR, while the TCRdb copy is restricted to in-frame clones and leaves out a portion. Of 130,000 to 150,000 clones in the sample, 80% to 95% were seen once. The CDR3 length is 16 residues. J was trimmed by 5 bases and V by 2 bases; bases with no gene match: 12. Germline V gene sequence: CDR1 KGHSH, CDR2 LQKENI. Study findings and constraints: The reported proportion of spike-specific TCRs targeting unmutated variant regions was nearly half.

The V gene is TRBV18, the J gene TRBJ2-7; 7 bases line up with TRBD2. The TCR was taken from an adult in good health. Sample: peripheral blood, taken on day 0 of AZD1222 vaccination. CDR3 nucleotide sequence: TGTGCCAGCTCACCAACATCCGGCGGGAGAGGAAACGAGCAGTACTTC. Translation gives CASSPTSGGRGNEQYF.